Below, one T cell receptor (beta chain) is given with its context. This entry is derived from a study of human T cells and chemical hapten exposure. From germline, CDR1 is SGHTA and CDR2 FQGNSA. CDR3 length equals 13 residues. The ends were cut back, 6 bases at V and 3 bases at J, with 12 bases in the middle. In TCRdb, the RACE reads were re-called with MiXCR into one record per CDR3 protein. The table shows approximately 77,000 distinct CDR3 sequences, with roughly 15% occurring only once. The time point: pre-sensitization, week 0. Treatment given: therapeutic diphenylcyclopropenone sensitization with weekly scalp DPC. Donors were 18 to 70-year-old alopecia patients suitable for DPC.

The TCR comes from a woman aged 45-60 years with alopecia areata. Some clones in this sample may be carry-over from other donors' samples. The chain combines TRBV7-2 with TRBJ2-7; unclear D gene. Sequenced material: whole blood, taken in connection with sensitization to the hapten diphenylcyclopropenone (DPC). The DNA of the CDR3 is TGTGCCAGCAGGTCTGTGTCCAACTACGAGCAGTACTTC. Translation gives CASRSVSNYEQYF.